Listed below are T cell receptor beta chains from one sample, sequenced in a study of immune cell composition in non-small cell lung cancer. Method: immunoSEQ multiplex PCR; TCRdb's copy keeps in-frame clones and lacks some. Of more than 1,200 clones listed, 60% to 75% were seen once; the top ten hold less than 30%. Sequenced material: lung tumor tissue. All receptors come from a human donor with non-small cell lung cancer. Both conserved end residues are part of each CDR3. The order of the fields is CDR3 length, V gene, D gene, J gene, clone size, CDR3 protein, CDR3 DNA. A D gene is named only where the DNA matches it firmly. The size of a clone is reported for some rows only, either as once, few or many, or as a class for expanded clones.

cdr3_length: 14; v_call: TRBV15; d_call: TRBD1; j_call: TRBJ1-1; clone_size: .; cdr3_aa: CATSRDRQGGETFF; cdr3_nt: TGTGCCACCAGCAGAGATAGACAGGGGGGTGAGACTTTCTTT
cdr3_length: 13; v_call: TRBV19; d_call: .; j_call: TRBJ1-1; clone_size: .; cdr3_aa: CASREQGRTEAFF; cdr3_nt: TGTGCCAGTAGGGAACAGGGCCGGACTGAAGCTTTCTTT
cdr3_length: 15; v_call: TRBV10-3; d_call: .; j_call: TRBJ1-3; clone_size: few; cdr3_aa: CAISDQANSGNTIYF; cdr3_nt: TGTGCCATCAGTGACCAGGCCAACTCTGGAAACACCATATATTTT
cdr3_length: 15; v_call: TRBV5-6; d_call: TRBD2; j_call: TRBJ2-1; clone_size: .; cdr3_aa: CASSQRGGTYNEQFF; cdr3_nt: TGTGCCAGCAGCCAGCGGGGGGGGACCTACAATGAGCAGTTCTTC
cdr3_length: 13; v_call: TRBV2; d_call: TRBD1; j_call: TRBJ1-4; clone_size: .; cdr3_aa: CASSVIRGQKLFF; cdr3_nt: TGTGCCAGCAGTGTTATCAGGGGGCAAAAACTGTTTTTT
cdr3_length: 18; v_call: TRBV10-2; d_call: TRBD2; j_call: TRBJ2-3; clone_size: .; cdr3_aa: CASSEWGSGSGRTDTQYF; cdr3_nt: TGCGCCAGCAGTGAGTGGGGTAGCGGGAGTGGTCGGACAGATACGCAGTATTTT
cdr3_length: 12; v_call: TRBV9; d_call: .; j_call: TRBJ2-5; clone_size: .; cdr3_aa: CASSVQGETQYF; cdr3_nt: TGTGCCAGCAGCGTACAGGGGGAGACCCAGTACTTC
cdr3_length: 15; v_call: TRBV6-4; d_call: .; j_call: TRBJ2-3; clone_size: .; cdr3_aa: CASSEGVGHTDTQYF; cdr3_nt: TGTGCCAGCAGTGAAGGAGTAGGCCACACAGATACGCAGTATTTT
cdr3_length: 15; v_call: TRBV4-2; d_call: .; j_call: TRBJ2-3; clone_size: few; cdr3_aa: CASSQTPVSTDTQYF; cdr3_nt: TGTGCCAGCAGCCAAACCCCGGTAAGCACAGATACGCAGTATTTT
cdr3_length: 15; v_call: TRBV28; d_call: .; j_call: TRBJ2-7; clone_size: large; cdr3_aa: CASSQHTGSPYEQYF; cdr3_nt: TGTGCCAGCAGTCAACACACAGGGTCGCCCTACGAGCAGTACTTC
cdr3_length: 15; v_call: TRBV19; d_call: .; j_call: TRBJ2-7; clone_size: large; cdr3_aa: CASSSRDGSSYEQYF; cdr3_nt: TGTGCCAGTAGTAGCAGGGACGGGAGCTCCTACGAGCAGTACTTC
cdr3_length: 16; v_call: TRBV11-3; d_call: TRBD2; j_call: TRBJ2-7; clone_size: .; cdr3_aa: CASSPPSGRYSYEQYF; cdr3_nt: TGTGCCAGCAGCCCCCCTAGCGGGCGCTACTCCTACGAGCAGTACTTC
cdr3_length: 13; v_call: TRBV7-7; d_call: TRBD1; j_call: TRBJ2-2; clone_size: few; cdr3_aa: CASRQGANGELFF; cdr3_nt: TGTGCTAGTAGACAGGGGGCAAACGGGGAGCTGTTTTTT
cdr3_length: 14; v_call: TRBV5-4; d_call: .; j_call: TRBJ1-1; clone_size: .; cdr3_aa: CASSLEPRSTEAFF; cdr3_nt: TGTGCCAGCAGCTTGGAACCGCGGAGCACTGAAGCTTTCTTT
cdr3_length: 15; v_call: TRBV27; d_call: TRBD2; j_call: TRBJ2-5; clone_size: large; cdr3_aa: CASSSTGGRGKTQYF; cdr3_nt: TGTGCCAGCAGTTCCACTGGCGGGAGAGGGAAGACCCAGTACTTC
cdr3_length: 14; v_call: TRBV9; d_call: TRBD2; j_call: TRBJ2-1; clone_size: few; cdr3_aa: CASSQGTSTNEQFF; cdr3_nt: TGTGCCAGCAGCCAAGGGACTAGCACCAATGAGCAGTTCTTC
cdr3_length: 13; v_call: TRBV30; d_call: .; j_call: TRBJ2-7; clone_size: few; cdr3_aa: CAWSVLSGSEQYF; cdr3_nt: TGTGCCTGGAGTGTACTAAGCGGGTCCGAGCAGTACTTC
cdr3_length: 15; v_call: TRBV2; d_call: TRBD1; j_call: TRBJ1-3; clone_size: .; cdr3_aa: CASRAQGALGNTIYF; cdr3_nt: TGTGCCAGCAGAGCACAGGGGGCGCTCGGAAACACCATATATTTT
cdr3_length: 15; v_call: TRBV7-3; d_call: TRBD1; j_call: TRBJ2-3; clone_size: .; cdr3_aa: CASSRSGGQGDTQYF; cdr3_nt: TGTGCCAGCAGCCGATCAGGGGGACAGGGAGATACGCAGTATTTT
cdr3_length: 14; v_call: TRBV5-1; d_call: .; j_call: TRBJ1-1; clone_size: few; cdr3_aa: CASSMQGEGTEAFF; cdr3_nt: TGCGCCAGCAGTATGCAAGGGGAGGGCACTGAAGCTTTCTTT
cdr3_length: 18; v_call: TRBV5-5; d_call: TRBD2; j_call: TRBJ2-2; clone_size: few; cdr3_aa: CASRPGLAGGPIGGELFF; cdr3_nt: TGTGCCAGCAGGCCGGGACTAGCGGGGGGGCCTATTGGCGGGGAGCTGTTTTTT
cdr3_length: 15; v_call: TRBV10-1; d_call: TRBD1; j_call: TRBJ2-7; clone_size: few; cdr3_aa: CASSLPGQGAYEQYF; cdr3_nt: TGCGCCAGCAGCCTTCCGGGACAGGGGGCCTACGAGCAGTACTTC
cdr3_length: 16; v_call: TRBV9; d_call: .; j_call: TRBJ2-2; clone_size: .; cdr3_aa: CASSVEGGSGTGELFF; cdr3_nt: TGTGCCAGCAGCGTAGAGGGGGGGTCGGGCACCGGGGAGCTGTTTTTT
cdr3_length: 13; v_call: TRBV2; d_call: .; j_call: TRBJ1-2; clone_size: .; cdr3_aa: CASRRAFSYGYTF; cdr3_nt: TGTGCCAGCAGGCGGGCGTTTTCCTATGGCTACACCTTC